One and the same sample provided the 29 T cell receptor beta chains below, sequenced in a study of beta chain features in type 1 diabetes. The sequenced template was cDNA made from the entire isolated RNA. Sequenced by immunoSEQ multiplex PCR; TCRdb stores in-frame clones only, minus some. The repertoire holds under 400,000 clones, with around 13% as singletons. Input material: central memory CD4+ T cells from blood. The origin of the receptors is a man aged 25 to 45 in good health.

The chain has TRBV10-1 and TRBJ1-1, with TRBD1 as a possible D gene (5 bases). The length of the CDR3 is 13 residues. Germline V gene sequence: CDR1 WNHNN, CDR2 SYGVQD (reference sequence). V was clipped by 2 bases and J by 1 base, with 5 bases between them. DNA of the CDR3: TGCGCCAGCAGTGAGGGGGCGAACACTGAAGCTTTCTTT. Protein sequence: CASSEGANTEAFF.

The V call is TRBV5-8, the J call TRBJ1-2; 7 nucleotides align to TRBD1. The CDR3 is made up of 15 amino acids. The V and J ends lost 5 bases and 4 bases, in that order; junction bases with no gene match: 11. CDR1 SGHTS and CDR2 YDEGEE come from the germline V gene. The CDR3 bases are TGTGCCAGCAGGGCCCCAGGGGGGCGTGGCTATGGCTACACCTTC. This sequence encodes CASRAPGGRGYGYTF.

The CDR3 reads CAMETGYEQYV. CDR3 nucleotide sequence: TGTGCCATGGAGACGGGGTATGAGCAGTACGTC. The chain is built from TRBV10-3 and TRBJ2-7; D perhaps matches TRBD2 (5 bases). CDR3 size: 11 residues. Trimming took 9 bases from V and 7 from J, leaving 13 bases between them. Per germline, CDR1 ENHRY and CDR2 SYGVKD.

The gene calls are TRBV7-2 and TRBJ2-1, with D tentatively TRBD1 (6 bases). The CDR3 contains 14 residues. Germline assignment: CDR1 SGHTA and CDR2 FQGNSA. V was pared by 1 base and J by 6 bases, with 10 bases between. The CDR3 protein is CASSLGWGPNEQFF. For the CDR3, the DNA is TGTGCCAGCAGCTTAGGGTGGGGGCCCAATGAGCAGTTCTTC.

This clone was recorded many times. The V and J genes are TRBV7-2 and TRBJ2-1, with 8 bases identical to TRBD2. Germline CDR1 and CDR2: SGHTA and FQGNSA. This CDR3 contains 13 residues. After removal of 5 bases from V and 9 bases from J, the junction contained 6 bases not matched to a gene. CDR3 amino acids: CASSPLAGGEQFF. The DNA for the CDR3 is TGTGCCAGCAGCCCGCTGGCGGGAGGTGAGCAGTTCTTC.

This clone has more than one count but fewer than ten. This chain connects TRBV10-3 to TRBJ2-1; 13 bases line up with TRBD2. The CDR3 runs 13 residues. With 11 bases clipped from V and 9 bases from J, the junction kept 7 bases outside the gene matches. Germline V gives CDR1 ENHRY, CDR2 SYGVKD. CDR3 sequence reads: CAAGLAGAGEQFF. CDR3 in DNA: TGTGCCGCCGGACTAGCGGGGGCGGGTGAGCAGTTCTTC.

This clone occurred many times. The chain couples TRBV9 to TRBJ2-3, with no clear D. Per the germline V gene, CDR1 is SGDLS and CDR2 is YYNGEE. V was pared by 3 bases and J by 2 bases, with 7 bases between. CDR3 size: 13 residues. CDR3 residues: CASSAINTDTQYF. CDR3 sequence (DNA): TGTGCCAGCAGCGCGATTAACACAGATACGCAGTATTTT.

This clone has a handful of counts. The CDR3 is CASSITRRADTQYF. DNA for the CDR3: TGTGCCAGCAGCATCACTAGGAGGGCAGATACGCAGTATTTT. The chain uses TRBV5-8 and TRBJ2-3; a weak D match, TRBD2 (6 bases). Trimming took 4 bases from V and 4 from J, leaving 13 bases between them. Germline V lookup: CDR1 SGHTS, CDR2 YDEGEE. CDR3 length: 14 residues.

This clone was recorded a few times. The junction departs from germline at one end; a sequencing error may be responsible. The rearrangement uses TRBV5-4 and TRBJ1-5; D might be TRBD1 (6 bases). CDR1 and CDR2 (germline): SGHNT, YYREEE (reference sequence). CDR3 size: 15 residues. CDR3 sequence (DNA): TGCGCCAGCAGCCAAGATGCAGGGGGCAATCAGCCCCAGCATTTT. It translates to CASSQDAGGNQPQHF.

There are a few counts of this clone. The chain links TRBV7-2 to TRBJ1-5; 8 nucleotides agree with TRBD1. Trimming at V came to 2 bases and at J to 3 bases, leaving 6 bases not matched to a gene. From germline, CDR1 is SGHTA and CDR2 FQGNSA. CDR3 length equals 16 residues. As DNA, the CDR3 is TGTGCCAGCAGCTTACGGGGGACAGGCCTCAATCAGCCCCAGCATTTT. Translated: CASSLRGTGLNQPQHF.

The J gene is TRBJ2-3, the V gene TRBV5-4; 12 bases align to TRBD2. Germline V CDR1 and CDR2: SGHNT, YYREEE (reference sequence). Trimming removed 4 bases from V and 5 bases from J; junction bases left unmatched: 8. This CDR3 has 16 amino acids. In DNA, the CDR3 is TGTGCCAGCAGCGCTCTAGCGGGGGGGCCAGAAGATACGCAGTATTTT. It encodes CASSALAGGPEDTQYF.

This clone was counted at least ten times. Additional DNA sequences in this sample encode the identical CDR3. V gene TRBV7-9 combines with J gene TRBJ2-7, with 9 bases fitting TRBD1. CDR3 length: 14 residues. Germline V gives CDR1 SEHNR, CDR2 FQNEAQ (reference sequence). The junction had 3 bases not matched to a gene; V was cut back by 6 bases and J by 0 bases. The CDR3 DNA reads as TGTGCCAGCAGTGGGACAGGGAGCTCCTACGAGCAGTACTTC. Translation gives CASSGTGSSYEQYF.

The CDR3 spells CASSQAGDEQYV. The CDR3 bases are TGTGCCAGCAGTCAAGCGGGAGACGAGCAGTACGTC. This chain connects TRBV2 to TRBJ2-7; 8 nucleotides align to TRBD2. The CDR3 has 12 residues. The germline CDR1 and CDR2 sequences are SNHLY and FYNNEI.

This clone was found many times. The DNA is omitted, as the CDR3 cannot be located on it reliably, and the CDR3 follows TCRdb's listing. The CDR3 sequence is CASSFGPGTIYEQYF. This chain joins TRBV5-5 and TRBJ2-7; TRBD2, the table's D call, lacks a check against the DNA. CDR1 is SGHKS, CDR2 YYEKEE, per germline (reference sequence). The CDR3 has 15 residues if both end residues are counted.

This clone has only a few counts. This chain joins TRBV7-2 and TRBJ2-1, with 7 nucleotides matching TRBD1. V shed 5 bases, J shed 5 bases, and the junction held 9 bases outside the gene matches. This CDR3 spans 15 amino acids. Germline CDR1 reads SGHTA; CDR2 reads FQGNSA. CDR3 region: CASSPRQGQNNEQFF. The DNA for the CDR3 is TGTGCCAGCAGCCCCAGACAGGGCCAAAACAATGAGCAGTTCTTC.

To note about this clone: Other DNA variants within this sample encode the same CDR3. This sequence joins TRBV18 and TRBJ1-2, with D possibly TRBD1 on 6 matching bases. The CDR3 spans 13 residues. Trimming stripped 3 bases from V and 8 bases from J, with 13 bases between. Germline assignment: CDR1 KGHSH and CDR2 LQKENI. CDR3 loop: CASSPSDSRGYTF. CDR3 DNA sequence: TGTGCCAGCTCACCTTCGGACAGCCGGGGCTACACCTTC.

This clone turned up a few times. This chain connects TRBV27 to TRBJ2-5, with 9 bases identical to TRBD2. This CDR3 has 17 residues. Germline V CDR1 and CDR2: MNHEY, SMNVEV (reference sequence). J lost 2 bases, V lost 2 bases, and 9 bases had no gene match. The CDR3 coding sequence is TGTGCCAGCAGTTTACTGCCCCATCTAGCGGGACAAGAGACCCAGTACTTC. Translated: CASSLLPHLAGQETQYF.

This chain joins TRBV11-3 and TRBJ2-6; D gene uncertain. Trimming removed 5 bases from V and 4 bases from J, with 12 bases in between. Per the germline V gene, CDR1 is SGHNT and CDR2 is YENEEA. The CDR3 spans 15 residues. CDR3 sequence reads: CASSPLGEGANVLTF. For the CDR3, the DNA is TGTGCCAGCAGCCCCTTAGGAGAGGGGGCCAACGTCCTGACTTTC.

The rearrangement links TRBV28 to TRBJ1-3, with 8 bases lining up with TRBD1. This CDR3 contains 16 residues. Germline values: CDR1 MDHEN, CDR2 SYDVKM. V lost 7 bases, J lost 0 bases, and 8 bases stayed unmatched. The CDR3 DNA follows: TGTGCCAGCACCTCCCCCAGGGGGCCCTCTGGAAACACCATATATTTT. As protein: CASTSPRGPSGNTIYF.

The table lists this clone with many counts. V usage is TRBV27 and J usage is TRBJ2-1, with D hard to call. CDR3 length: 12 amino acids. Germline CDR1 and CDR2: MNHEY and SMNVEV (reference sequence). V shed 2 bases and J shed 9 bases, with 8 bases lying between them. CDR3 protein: CASSLASGEQFF. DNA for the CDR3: TGTGCCAGCAGTTTAGCGTCTGGTGAGCAGTTCTTC.

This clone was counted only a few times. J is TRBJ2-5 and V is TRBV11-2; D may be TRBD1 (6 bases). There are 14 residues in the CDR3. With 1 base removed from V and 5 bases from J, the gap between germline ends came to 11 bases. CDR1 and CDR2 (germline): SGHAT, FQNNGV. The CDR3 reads CASSLAGVGETQYF. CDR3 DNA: TGTGCCAGCAGCTTAGCAGGGGTGGGGGAGACCCAGTACTTC.

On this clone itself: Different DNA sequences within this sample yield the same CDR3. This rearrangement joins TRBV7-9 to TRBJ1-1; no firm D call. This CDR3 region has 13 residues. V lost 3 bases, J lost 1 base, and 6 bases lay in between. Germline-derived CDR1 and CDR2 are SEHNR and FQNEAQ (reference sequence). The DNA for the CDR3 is TGTGCCAGCAGCTTCGCGGAGAACACTGAAGCTTTCTTT. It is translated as CASSFAENTEAFF.

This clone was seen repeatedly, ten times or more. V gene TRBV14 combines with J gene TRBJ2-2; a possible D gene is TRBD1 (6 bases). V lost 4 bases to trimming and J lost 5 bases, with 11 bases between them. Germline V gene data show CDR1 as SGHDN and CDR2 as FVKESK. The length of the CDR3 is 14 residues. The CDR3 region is CASSRYRGTGELFF. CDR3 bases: TGTGCCAGCAGCCGGTATAGGGGGACCGGGGAGCTGTTTTTT. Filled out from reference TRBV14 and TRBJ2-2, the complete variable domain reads EAGVTQFPSHSVIEKGQTVTLRCDPISGHDNLYWYRRVMGKEIKFLLHFVKESKQDESGMPNNRFLAERTGGTYSTLKVQPAELEDSGVYFCASSRYRGTGELFFGEGSRLTVL.

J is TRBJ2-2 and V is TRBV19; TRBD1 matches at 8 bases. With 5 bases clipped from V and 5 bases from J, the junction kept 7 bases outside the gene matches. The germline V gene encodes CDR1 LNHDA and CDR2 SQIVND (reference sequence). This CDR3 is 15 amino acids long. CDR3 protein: CASSGDRIGTGELFF. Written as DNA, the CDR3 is TGTGCCAGTAGTGGGGACAGGATAGGAACCGGGGAGCTGTTTTTT.

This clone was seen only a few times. The CDR3 is CASSPLSTVSGNTIYF. The CDR3 DNA reads TGTGCCAGCTCACCACTGAGTACTGTCTCTGGAAACACCATATATTTT. V gene TRBV18 combines with J gene TRBJ1-3, with D uncertain. Germline V gene lookup returns CDR1 KGHSH and CDR2 LQKENI. There are 16 residues in the CDR3. The V end lost 1 base, the J end lost 0 bases, and 10 bases lay between the germline ends.

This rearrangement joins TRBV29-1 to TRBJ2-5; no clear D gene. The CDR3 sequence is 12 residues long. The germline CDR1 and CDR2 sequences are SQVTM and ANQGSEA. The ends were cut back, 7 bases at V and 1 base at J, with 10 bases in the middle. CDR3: CSAYFAQETQYF. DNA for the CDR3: TGCAGCGCCTATTTTGCCCAAGAGACCCAGTACTTC.

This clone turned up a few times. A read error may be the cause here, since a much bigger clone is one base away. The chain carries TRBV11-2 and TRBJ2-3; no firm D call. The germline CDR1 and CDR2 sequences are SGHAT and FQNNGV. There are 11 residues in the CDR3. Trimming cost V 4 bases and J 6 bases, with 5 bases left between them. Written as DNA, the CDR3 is TGTGCCAGCAGCTCGATGGATACGCAGTATTTT. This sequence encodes CASSSMDTQYF.

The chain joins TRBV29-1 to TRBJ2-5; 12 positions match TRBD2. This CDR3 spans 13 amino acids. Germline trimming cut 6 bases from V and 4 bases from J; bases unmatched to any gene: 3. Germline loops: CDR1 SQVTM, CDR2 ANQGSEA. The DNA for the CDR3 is TGCAGCGTACCGGGACTAGCGGGAGAGACCCAGTACTTC. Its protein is CSVPGLAGETQYF.

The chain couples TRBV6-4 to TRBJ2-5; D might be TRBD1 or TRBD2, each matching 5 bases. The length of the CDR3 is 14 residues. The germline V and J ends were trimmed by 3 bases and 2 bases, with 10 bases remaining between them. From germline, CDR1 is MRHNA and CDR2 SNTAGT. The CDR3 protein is CASSEEGLQETQYF. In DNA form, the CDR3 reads TGTGCCAGCAGTGAAGAGGGGTTACAAGAGACCCAGTACTTC.